One sample yielded the 12 T cell receptor beta chains listed below, sequenced in a study of OX40 agonist ivuxolimab in advanced cancers. The data were produced by immunoSEQ multiplex PCR, yet TCRdb's version contains in-frame clones alone and is incomplete. The table lists 65,000 to 85,000 clones, over 80% of them singletons. This sample comprised CD4+ or CD8+ T cells sorted from blood, obtained in a trial of the OX40 agonist ivuxolimab. These receptors were obtained from an adult with an advanced solid tumor such as melanoma, head and neck, liver or kidney cancer.

The V and J genes are TRBV6-6 and TRBJ1-1; no clear D gene. This CDR3 contains 14 residues. V was clipped by 2 bases and J by 1 base, with 8 bases between them. The germline V gene encodes CDR1 MNHNY and CDR2 SVGAGI (reference sequence). This chain's CDR3 is CASSYVPRNTEAFF. The CDR3 DNA is TGTGCCAGCAGTTACGTCCCGCGGAACACTGAAGCTTTCTTT.

The chain carries TRBV28 and TRBJ1-1; D is possibly TRBD1 (6 bases). V was shortened by 5 bases and J by 4 bases, with 11 bases between the two germline ends. CDR3 length: 13 residues. Germline V CDR1 and CDR2: MDHEN, SYDVKM. CDR3 DNA: TGTGCCAGCAGTCTGGGGGCTACCACTGAAGCTTTCTTT. This codes for CASSLGATTEAFF.

The rearrangement uses TRBV27 and TRBJ2-7; 8 bases line up with TRBD2. From germline, CDR1 is MNHEY and CDR2 SMNVEV (reference sequence). This CDR3 is 15 amino acids long. V was clipped by 5 bases and J by 4 bases; unmatched bases: 10. The DNA for the CDR3 is TGTGCCAGCAGTCCCACAGCGGGAGTCCTTTACGAGCAGTACTTC. Its protein is CASSPTAGVLYEQYF.

The chain carries TRBV19 and TRBJ1-5; D is perhaps TRBD1 (5 bases). In germline, CDR1 is LNHDA, CDR2 SQIVND (reference sequence). Trimming removed 9 bases at V and 1 base at J, with 13 bases between. This CDR3 comprises 14 residues. The CDR3 region has the DNA TGTGCCAGCCGAGGGGTGGTGAGCAATCAGCCCCAGCATTTT. This sequence encodes CASRGVVSNQPQHF.

This chain joins TRBV18 and TRBJ2-2; a weak D match, TRBD1 (5 bases). CDR3 length: 16 amino acids. Germline CDR1 is KGHSH and CDR2 is LQKENI. V lost 3 bases to trimming and J lost 0 bases, with 11 bases between them. The CDR3: CASSPLDSANTGELFF. The CDR3, as DNA: TGTGCCAGCTCACCCCTAGACAGTGCGAACACCGGGGAGCTGTTTTTT.

This clone is a singleton in its sample. V gene TRBV5-1 combines with J gene TRBJ2-2; 10 bases map to TRBD2. CDR1 is SGHRS and CDR2 is YFSETQ in the germline V gene. The CDR3 loop spans 18 amino acids. V trimming: 1 base; J trimming: 6 bases; junction bases outside the gene matches: 12. CDR3 DNA: TGCGCCAGCAGCTTGATCCCCAGCGGGGGGGCCTCGGCCGGGGAGCTGTTTTTT. It yields the protein CASSLIPSGGASAGELFF. The entire variable domain, with the rest obtained from reference TRBV5-1 and TRBJ2-2, is as follows: KAGVTQTPRYLIKTRGQQVTLSCSPISGHRSVSWYQQTPGQGLQFLFEYFSETQRNKGNFPGRFSGRQFSNSRSEMNVSTLELGDSALYLCASSLIPSGGASAGELFFGEGSRLTVL.

The V gene is TRBV7-2, the J gene TRBJ1-2; 9 nucleotides align to TRBD1. Germline CDR1 SGHTA, CDR2 FQGNSA. This CDR3 has 15 amino acids. Losses at the gene ends were 5 bases for V and 4 bases for J; bases not matched to a gene: 8. CDR3 loop: CASSPRTGVFYGYTF. For the CDR3, the DNA is TGTGCCAGCAGCCCCCGGACAGGGGTATTCTATGGCTACACCTTC.

The chain recombines TRBV27 with TRBJ2-7; 10 nucleotides align to TRBD2. The germline V gene has CDR1 MNHEY and CDR2 SMNVEV (reference sequence). Trimming cost V 7 bases and J 2 bases; bases outside gene matches: 5. The CDR3 is 14 residues long. CDR3 in DNA: TGTGCCAGCAAGCGGACTAGCGGCGCCTACGAGCAGTACTTC. Protein product: CASKRTSGAYEQYF.

This clone came up once. This chain links TRBV4-3 with TRBJ2-7, with unresolved D. V was pared by 0 bases and J by 1 base, with 10 bases between. CDR1 is LGHNA, CDR2 YSLEER, per germline. This CDR3 spans 15 amino acids. DNA of the CDR3: TGCGCCAGCAGCCAAGATTCTACAGTATCCTACGAGCAGTACTTC. Translating it yields CASSQDSTVSYEQYF.

This sequence joins TRBV5-4 and TRBJ2-1, with 14 bases identical to TRBD2. The germline V gene encodes CDR1 SGHNT and CDR2 YYREEE (reference sequence). This CDR3 is 16 amino acids long. V dropped 5 bases and J dropped 5; count of bases not matched to a gene: 6. This CDR3 reads CASRPPGLAGDNEQFF. The DNA of the CDR3 is TGTGCCAGCAGACCCCCGGGACTAGCGGGAGACAATGAGCAGTTCTTC. The full variable domain, rest sourced from reference TRBV5-4 and TRBJ2-1, is ETGVTQSPTHLIKTRGQQVTLRCSSQSGHNTVSWYQQALGQGPQFIFQYYREEENGRGNFPPRFSGLQFPNYSSELNVNALELDDSALYLCASRPPGLAGDNEQFFGPGTRLTVL.

Only a few counts were recorded for this clone. The chain carries TRBV2 and TRBJ2-3; D gene unclear. Deletions cut 3 bases from V and 0 bases from J, with 7 bases between. The CDR3 extends over 14 amino acids. The germline CDR1 and CDR2 sequences are SNHLY and FYNNEI. CDR3 nucleotide sequence: TGTGCCAGCAGTGAGAGTAGGAGCACAGATACGCAGTATTTT. Translated, it gives CASSESRSTDTQYF.

The chain employs TRBV19 and TRBJ1-5; 8 bases are shared with TRBD1. Germline V gene lookup returns CDR1 LNHDA and CDR2 SQIVND (reference sequence). This CDR3 spans 14 amino acids. V shed 2 bases, J shed 7 bases, and the junction held 4 bases outside the gene matches. The CDR3 DNA is TGTGCCAGTAGTATACAGGGGGCCGGGCAGCCCCAGCATTTT. Protein sequence: CASSIQGAGQPQHF.